The following is a T cell receptor (beta chain) sequence with its context. Its specificity is not known. This specimen belongs to a study of T-cell reconstitution after alpha-beta-depleted transplantation in children. Whole-study results and caveats: In some patients, recipient T cells and intrathymic progenitors surviving conditioning explained high day-60 diversity.

Molecular barcoding with unique molecular identifiers was used for the TCRbeta library. Each CDR3 protein is one row after TCRdb ran MiXCR on the PCR reads. The sample lists fewer than 750,000 distinct CDR3 sequences, under 30% occurring once. The source was PBMCs, mostly from graft donor cells, collected 360 days after TCRalphabeta/CD19-depleted stem cell transplant. The receptor's source is a boy in the first two years of life who had a stem cell transplant for acute myeloid leukemia, so the T cells may come from the graft donor.

The CDR3 region is CASSYSTQSSSGANVLTF. CDR3 DNA: TGTGCCAGCAGTTACTCGACTCAGAGCAGCTCTGGGGCCAACGTCCTGACTTTC. This chain uses TRBV6-5 with TRBJ2-6; D unclear. V shed 0 bases and J shed 0 bases, with 12 bases lying between them. The CDR3 extends over 18 amino acids. CDR1 is MNHEY and CDR2 is SVGAGI in the germline V gene.